This T cell receptor (beta chain) was identified in a study of T cell responses to AZD1222 COVID-19 vaccine. Broader study findings: Only a handful of AZD1222 recipients, several in all, had baseline seropositivity. Spike-specific TCR depth and breadth grew after two AZD1222 doses. It was only after the peak T cell response that any repertoires were sampled. Nearly half of spike-specific TCRs reportedly go after variant regions that carry no mutations.

The junction had 5 bases not matched to a gene; V was cut back by 2 bases and J by 5 bases. This CDR3 contains 15 residues. From germline, CDR1 is SEHNR and CDR2 FQNEAQ (reference sequence). About this clone: The antigen is unknown.

Only in-frame clones appear in the TCRdb table, and some are missing; sequencing was by immunoSEQ multiplex PCR. The sample records more than 90,000 clones, roughly 83% being singletons. This TCR came from an adult who received the AZD1222 COVID-19 vaccine. This chain uses TRBV7-9 with TRBJ2-7, with 11 bases that match TRBD1. This material consisted of peripheral blood, taken 28 days after the second AZD1222 dose. The CDR3 sequence: CASSLMGQGVHEQYF. The CDR3 DNA reads as TGTGCCAGCAGCTTAATGGGACAGGGGGTGCACGAGCAGTACTTC.